Within the sample, the clone carrying this T cell receptor beta chain is medium-sized. This CDR3 spans 14 amino acids. The ends lost 2 bases at V and 7 bases at J; junction bases unmatched: 6. Germline CDR1 reads LNHDA; CDR2 reads SQIVND (reference sequence). Sequencing used immunoSEQ multiplex PCR; TCRdb keeps in-frame clones, though not all of them. The table has fewer than 5,500 clones, under 20% seen once. Described treatment: randomized to nivolumab then ipilimumab (arm A) or the reverse (arm B). Patients had received no earlier DNA-damaging chemotherapy. This sample was taken from a study of sequential checkpoint blockade in melanoma.

The sequences come from tumor tissue (inferred from file names), collected from a patient given nivolumab and ipilimumab in sequence. The chain is built from TRBV19 and TRBJ2-5; TRBD1 agrees at 8 bases. The sequence was collected from a human donor with melanoma. The CDR3 sequence: CASSIQGAGGTQYF. The CDR3 DNA follows: TGTGCCAGTAGTATACAGGGGGCAGGTGGGACCCAGTACTTC.